This TCR beta chain was found in a study of cytomegalovirus exposure and HLA in healthy donors. About the study: Early released data had approximately 86 million unique TCRs, all coming from HLA-typed donors. General study results and limits: It was reported that the classifier diagnosed cytomegalovirus status with high specificity and sensitivity in both the original and validation cohorts. Confirmation in vitro established that a few CMV-associated chains were specific for CMV antigens.

CDR1 GTSNPN and CDR2 SVGIG come from the germline V gene (reference sequence). The CDR3 spans 14 residues. Trimming at V came to 2 bases and at J to 3 bases, leaving 3 bases not matched to a gene. Both 60 Vbeta primers and 13 Jbeta primers went into the PCR. Only in-frame clones appear in the TCRdb table, and some are missing; sequencing was by immunoSEQ multiplex PCR. This table holds over 150,000 clones, roughly four fifths found once. As regards this clone: Its antigen is unknown.

The clonotype was recovered from a girl aged 2 to 10 in good health and CMV-seropositive. The gene calls are TRBV30 and TRBJ2-7, with 11 nucleotides matching TRBD2. Sequenced: PBMCs. As DNA, the CDR3 is TGTGCCTGGAGTCTAGGGACTAGCGGCTACGAGCAGTACTTC. Its protein product is CAWSLGTSGYEQYF.